This T cell receptor beta chain was sequenced during a study of shared clonotypes between healthy human individuals. The germline gives CDR1 MNHNS, CDR2 SASEGT. V dropped 10 bases and J dropped 2; count of bases not matched to a gene: 4. This CDR3 is 13 amino acids long. Assay used: immunoSEQ multiplex PCR; TCRdb lists only in-frame clones, some missing. This table holds around 690,000 clones, about 90% found once. The sequenced sample was memory CD8+ T cells from PBMCs. Documented subset: CD45RO+ cells pooled with CCR7-negative TemRA cells. This clonotype was obtained from a man aged 18 to 29 in good health. Some clones in this sample may be carry-over from other donors' samples. This rearrangement joins TRBV6-1 to TRBJ1-1, with TRBD1 identical over 10 bases. The CDR3 region has the DNA TGTGCCACCCGGGACAGGGGTAACACTGAAGCTTTCTTT. Translation gives CATRDRGNTEAFF.